This T cell receptor (beta chain) was sequenced during a study of cytomegalovirus exposure and HLA in healthy donors. Germline loops: CDR1 GTSNPN, CDR2 SVGIG (reference sequence). The CDR3 loop spans 12 amino acids. V was shortened by 6 bases and J by 7 bases, with 15 bases between the two germline ends. Primers: 60 Vbeta forward and 13 Jbeta reverse. Assay: immunoSEQ multiplex PCR; the TCRdb copy retains only in-frame clones and omits some. Here the sample spans approximately 130,000 clones, 82% being singletons. The sequence was collected from a boy aged 2-9 years in good health and CMV-seronegative. The sequencing sample was made of PBMCs. The chain combines TRBV30 with TRBJ1-2; D unresolved. CDR3 region: CACPRNPRGYTF. CDR3 DNA: TGTGCCTGTCCCAGGAACCCGCGTGGCTACACCTTC.